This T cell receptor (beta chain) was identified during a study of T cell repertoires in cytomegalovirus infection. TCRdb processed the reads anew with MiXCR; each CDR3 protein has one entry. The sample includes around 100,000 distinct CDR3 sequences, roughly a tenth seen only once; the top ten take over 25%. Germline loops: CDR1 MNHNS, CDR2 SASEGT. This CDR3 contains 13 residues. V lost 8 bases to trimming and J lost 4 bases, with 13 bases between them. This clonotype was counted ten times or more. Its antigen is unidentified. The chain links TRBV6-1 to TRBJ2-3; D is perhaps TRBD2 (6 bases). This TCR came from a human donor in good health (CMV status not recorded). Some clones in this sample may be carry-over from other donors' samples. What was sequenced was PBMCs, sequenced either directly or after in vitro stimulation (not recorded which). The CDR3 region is CASRTSPADTQYF. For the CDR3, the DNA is TGTGCCAGCCGTACTAGCCCGGCAGATACGCAGTATTTT.